The following is a T cell receptor beta chain sequence with its context. Libraries were prepared by immunoSEQ multiplex PCR; TCRdb keeps only in-frame clonotypes and omits some of them. In the table there are some 430,000 clones, about nine tenths of which are singletons. The data are from a study of blood T cell repertoires in COVID-19. About the study: T cells, B-cell-depleted T cells, or PBMCs supplied cDNA or gDNA.

Clinical history as reported by participants underpinned cohort assignment. Symptom resolution, clearance, or two negative PCRs marked the recovered donors of Cohort 3. Germline lookup yields CDR1 SGHVS and CDR2 FNYEAQ. The CDR3 extends over 15 amino acids. The junction had 9 bases not matched to a gene; V was cut back by 5 bases and J by 2 bases. The rearrangement joins TRBV7-6 to TRBJ2-7, with 7 positions matching TRBD1. The clonotype originates from a man between 18 and 35 years old who had recovered from COVID-19. Sample: PBMCs or T cells enriched from blood (not recorded which). The DNA for the CDR3 is TGTGCCAGCAGCATACAAAACAGGGGACCCTACGAGCAGTACTTC. Translated, it gives CASSIQNRGPYEQYF.